This TCR beta chain was obtained from a study of blood T cell repertoires in COVID-19. Study-level background: Acute and convalescent COVID-19 samples came from the United States, Italy and Spain. Sources were T cells, B-cell-depleted T cells, or PBMCs; the material itself was cDNA or gDNA.

V was pared by 4 bases and J by 5 bases, with 11 bases between. The CDR3 has 14 residues. From germline, CDR1 is LGHDT and CDR2 YNNKEL (reference sequence). This clone has only one observation. Libraries were prepared by immunoSEQ multiplex PCR; TCRdb keeps only in-frame clonotypes and omits some of them. The sample shows approximately 200,000 clones, roughly 80% of them seen only once. This chain connects TRBV3-1 (or the pseudogene TRBV3-2) to TRBJ2-2; D perhaps matches TRBD1 (6 bases). Sequencing input: peripheral blood. This clonotype was sampled from a woman older than 75 with acute or convalescent COVID-19. The CDR3 DNA reads TGTGCCAGCAGCCTCCGGGACATTACCGGGGAGCTGTTTTTT. This translates into CASSLRDITGELFF.